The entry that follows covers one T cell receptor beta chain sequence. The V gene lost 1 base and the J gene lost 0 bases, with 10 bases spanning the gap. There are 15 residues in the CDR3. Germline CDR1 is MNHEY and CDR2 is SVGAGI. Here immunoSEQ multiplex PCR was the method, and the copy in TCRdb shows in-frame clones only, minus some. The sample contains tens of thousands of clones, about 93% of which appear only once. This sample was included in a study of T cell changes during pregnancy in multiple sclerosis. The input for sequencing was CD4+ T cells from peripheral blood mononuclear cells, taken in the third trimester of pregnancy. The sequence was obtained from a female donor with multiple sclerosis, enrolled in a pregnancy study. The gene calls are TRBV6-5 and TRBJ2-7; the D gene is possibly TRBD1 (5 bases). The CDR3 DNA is TGTGCCAGCAGTTACTACCCAGACAGCTCCTACGAGCAGTACTTC. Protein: CASSYYPDSSYEQYF.